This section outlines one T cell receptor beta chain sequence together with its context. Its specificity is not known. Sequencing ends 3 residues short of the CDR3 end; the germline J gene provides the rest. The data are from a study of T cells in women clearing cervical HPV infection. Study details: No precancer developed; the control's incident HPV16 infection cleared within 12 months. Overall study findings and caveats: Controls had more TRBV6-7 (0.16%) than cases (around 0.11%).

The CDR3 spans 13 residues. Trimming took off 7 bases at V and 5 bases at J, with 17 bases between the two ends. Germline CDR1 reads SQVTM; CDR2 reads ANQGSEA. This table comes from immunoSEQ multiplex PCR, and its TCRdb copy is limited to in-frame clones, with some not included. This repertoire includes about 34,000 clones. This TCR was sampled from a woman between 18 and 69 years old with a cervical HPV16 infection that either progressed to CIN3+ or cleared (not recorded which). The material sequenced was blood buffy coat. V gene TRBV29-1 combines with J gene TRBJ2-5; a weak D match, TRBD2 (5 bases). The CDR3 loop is CSALDPGMETQYF. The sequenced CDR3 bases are TGCAGCGCCTTGGACCCGGGGATGGAGACC.